This TCR beta chain was captured in a study of regulatory T cells in long-lasting Graves disease (dated by TCRdb to the early 2020s). As for the study more broadly: Newly diagnosed Graves' disease patients had taken antithyroid drugs for less than 3 months. Persistent Graves' disease patients were compared with newly diagnosed Graves' disease patients by peripheral blood TCR sequencing and RNA sequencing. The study took place in China and was registered as a clinical trial. A total of roughly 35 samples underwent TCR sequencing: around 13 from persistent and around 20 from newly diagnosed Graves' disease patients. The study at large found these results: Patients with persistent disease shared more public clonotypes (fewer than 3,000) than newly diagnosed patients did (about 1,000). Sequencing and analysis were restricted to the TCR beta chain. Peripheral blood alone was examined, since thyroid tissue, which constituted the primary lesion, could not be accessed. The small sample size was acknowledged by the authors as a limitation that may reduce accuracy. Compared with newly diagnosed patients, persistent Graves' disease patients had lower TCR Shannon entropy and fewer highly expanded clones, which suggests clonal expansion.

What this sample's time point label stands for: newly diagnosed GD, antithyroid drugs for less than 3 months. For both TCR sequencing and RNA sequencing, RNA was extracted from PBMCs using TRIzol. The diagnosis of Graves' disease was made according to American Thyroid Association guidelines. Patients were recruited from an endocrinology department in Xi'an, China. Each patient gave 7.5 to 10 milliliters of peripheral blood, collected in an EDTA anticoagulant tube. Ficoll Paque Plus density gradient separation was used to isolate PBMCs, and no further T cell sorting was done. An Agilent 2100 Bioanalyzer and agarose gel were used to check RNA quality, while a NanoDrop 2000 measured RNA concentration. Library preparation used multiplex PCR. Sequenced on an Illumina HiSeq 4000. CDR3 regions were amplified by Arm-PCR with iRepertoire HTBI primers to construct TCR beta libraries. PCR products were gel purified before sequencing. The study's processing was this. Across samples, 60 to 70 TRBV and 15 or so TRBJ segments were identified and used for gene usage analysis of CDR3 amino acid clonotypes. Filtered high-quality paired reads were merged into contigs using COPE and FqMerger. BLAST was used to align contigs to IMGT TRBV, TRBD and TRBJ reference genes, and CDR3 was defined according to IMGT. Any clonotype with a frequency above 0.1% was classified as a highly expanded clone. Shannon entropy served as the measure of repertoire diversity, while the Gini coefficient captured V-J evenness. A clonotype was considered public if more than one individual shared it. TCRdb cleaned the public reads at Q25 with fastp, built clones with MiXCR and kept in-frame beta chains. Records with the same CDR3 protein are collapsed into one entry carrying the most frequent genes and DNA. The V and J calls here are based on TCRdb, not the publication. The sample yields hundreds of thousands of distinct CDR3 sequences; 15% to 20% were counted once. Together, the top ten hold more than 15% of the sample.

On this clonotype itself: Its antigen remains undetermined. Base qualities are missing; no much larger clone stands one base away.

This same sample was also part of a study on T cells in Graves' hyperthyroidism and ophthalmopathy. From that second study: Stable Graves' hyperthyroidism was defined as no progression to ophthalmopathy during 18 months of follow-up. Hyperthyroidism patients were newly diagnosed, with disease duration under 2 months, and aged 18 to 65 years. Any patient with an uncontrolled infection, another autoimmune disease, pregnancy or lactation was excluded. Diagnoses were established on the basis of clinical symptoms, serum thyroxine and TRAb, thyroid ultrasound, and orbital computed tomography. A first-round RT-PCR of the TCR CDR3 used the HTBI primer set with the Qiagen OneStep RT-PCR kit. Blood samples also contained most of the expanded thyroid clonotypes (frequency above 0.001), which suggests that blood repertoires may reflect thyroid immune responses. A model built on a 13 V-J signature distinguished ophthalmopathy from stable hyperthyroidism, reaching around 90% sensitivity and about 81% specificity in cross-validation and 80%/75% in testing. In validation, the model predicted progression to ophthalmopathy a median of roughly six months before onset, with 70% to 71% sensitivity and 72.22% specificity. To identify distinguishing TCR V-J signatures, a discovery cohort of about a hundred patients was used, comprising 43 with Graves' ophthalmopathy and approximately 57 with stable Graves' hyperthyroidism. Whether ophthalmopathy could be predicted prospectively was tested in an independent validation cohort made up of 18 to 20 hyperthyroidism patients plus 17 patients who later progressed to ophthalmopathy. The 85 to 100 discovery patients were randomly split 7:3 into training and test sets. Thyroid tissue and blood T-cell repertoires from over 5 Graves' hyperthyroidism patients were also compared in the study. After blood sampling, hyperthyroidism patients were treated with methimazole at a starting dose of 30 mg daily, and ophthalmopathy patients were treated with high-dose intravenous methylprednisolone. Libraries were constructed in a second round of multiplex PCR, after which size selection and purification were performed. Sequencing of the libraries was done on an Illumina HiSeq2000 using paired-end 100 bp reads. SOAPnuke was used to process the raw data, with reads discarded if the reads contained adapters or uncalled bases, had a mean Phred below 15, or lacked an exact constant-primer or identifier match. High-quality paired reads were merged with COPE v1.2.5, and unique nucleotide sequences were defined as clonotypes. MiTCR v1.1 was used to align clonotypes to the IMGT TRBV, TRBD and TRBJ reference segments. The analysis included only V-J combinations with a frequency above 0.0001, which together covered more than 99% of the repertoires. The TCS score was defined as F50 (clonal expansion) divided by E x V (chaos), with BLOSUM62-based TCRdist calculated between CDR3 peptides within each V-J. Welch's t-statistics and random forest reduced some 510 V-J features to roughly 13, which were used in a naive Bayes classifier (R e1071). No statistical method was used to set the sample size in advance, and investigators knew the group allocation. The paper describes TCR Vbeta CDR3 sequencing of some 130 peripheral blood samples, made up of approximately 40 ophthalmopathy patients, over 70 hyperthyroidism patients and 17 progressor patients.

This specimen consisted of peripheral blood mononuclear cells (PBMCs), obtained at new diagnosis, from a patient treated with antithyroid drugs. This clonotype originated in a woman in her twenties or thirties with Graves disease. Donor details come from another sample of the same person, matched by shared clones.

CDR3 protein: CASSDTDEAFF. The DNA sequence is given as TGCGCCAGCAGCGATACAGACGAAGCTTTCTTT. The chain was built from TRBV4-1 and TRBJ1-1; the D gene identity is not certain. Between the V and J ends, shortened by 5 bases and 8 bases respectively, the junction contains 9 bases. CDR1 and CDR2, per the germline V gene, are MGHRA and YSYEKL. Inclusive of the bounding cysteine and phenylalanine, the CDR3 is 11 residues long. Kept here is only the CDR3 DNA, which spans 33 bases and is read in frame from base 1.